These T cell receptor beta chains were read from a single sample in a study of STAT3 mutations in large granular lymphocyte leukemia. Only in-frame clones appear in the TCRdb table, and some are missing; sequencing was by immunoSEQ multiplex PCR. The sample yields approximately 6,700 clones, approximately 57% seen once. The sample taken for sequencing was peripheral blood mononuclear cells. The receptor source for this set is a boy aged 5-17 years with T-cell large granular lymphocyte leukemia. Some clones in this sample may be carry-over from other donors' samples. Both conserved end residues are part of each CDR3. Each record gives: D gene, clone size, J gene, V gene, CDR3 DNA, CDR3 protein. The D gene is left open where the match is weak. Clone size is stated in some rows and not others, as once, few, many or a class when expanded.

D gene: -
clone size: -
J gene: TRBJ1-3
V gene: TRBV7-9
CDR3 DNA: TGTGCCAGTTCATTTGATCGGACGGGCCCTGGAAACACCATATATTTT
CDR3 protein: CASSFDRTGPGNTIYF

D gene: -
clone size: few
J gene: TRBJ2-5
V gene: TRBV7-2
CDR3 DNA: TGTGCCAGCAGCTTTACGGGGGGCCATGAGACCCAGTACTTC
CDR3 protein: CASSFTGGHETQYF

D gene: TRBD2
clone size: -
J gene: TRBJ2-7
V gene: TRBV7-2
CDR3 DNA: TGTGCCAGCAGCTTAATAGCGGGGGGAATCCACGAGCAGTACTTC
CDR3 protein: CASSLIAGGIHEQYF

D gene: -
clone size: -
J gene: TRBJ2-1
V gene: TRBV7-9
CDR3 DNA: TGTGCCAGCAGCTTAGTTTATAGGGACTATGAGCAGTTCTTC
CDR3 protein: CASSLVYRDYEQFF

D gene: TRBD1
clone size: -
J gene: TRBJ2-7
V gene: TRBV30
CDR3 DNA: TGTGCCTGGAGCCCAGACAGGGCCATAGACTACGAGCAGTACTTC
CDR3 protein: CAWSPDRAIDYEQYF

D gene: TRBD2
clone size: -
J gene: TRBJ2-7
V gene: TRBV15
CDR3 DNA: TGTGCCACCAGCGTAGCGGGATTCTACGAGCAGTACTTC
CDR3 protein: CATSVAGFYEQYF

D gene: -
clone size: -
J gene: TRBJ1-6
V gene: TRBV5-6
CDR3 DNA: TGTGCCAGCAGCTTCGGGGTGGATAATTCACCCCTCCACTTT
CDR3 protein: CASSFGVDNSPLHF

D gene: -
clone size: few
J gene: TRBJ2-3
V gene: TRBV27
CDR3 DNA: TGTGCCAGCAGCTCTCGGGGGGCGAAAGATACGCAGTATTTT
CDR3 protein: CASSSRGAKDTQYF

D gene: -
clone size: few
J gene: TRBJ1-2
V gene: TRBV5-1
CDR3 DNA: TGCGCCAGCAGCTTTGGGGGCAACTATGGCTACACCTTC
CDR3 protein: CASSFGGNYGYTF

D gene: -
clone size: few
J gene: TRBJ2-1
V gene: TRBV29-1
CDR3 DNA: TGCAGCCTAGGGGAGGAGAATGAGCAGTTCTTC
CDR3 protein: CSLGEENEQFF